The rows below give T cell receptor beta chains drawn from one sample of a study of T-cell memory formation after mild COVID-19. TCRdb re-derived calls from the 5' RACE reads in MiXCR, one entry per CDR3 protein. The sample shows around 200,000 distinct CDR3 sequences, 9.5% of them seen only once. The sequencing sample was made of PBMCs or a T cell subset sorted from them (not recorded which). Receptor source: a man aged 18 to 29 who had mild COVID-19 (a few samples of this study predate the infection). Cell type and time point are not known. The CDR3 runs from the conserved cysteine through the conserved F or W. The order of the fields is V gene, CDR3 length, D gene, clone size, J gene, CDR3 protein, CDR3 DNA. The D gene is left open where the match is weak. For some rows the clone size is stated as once, few or many, or as a class when expanded; others skip it.

v_gene: TRBV18; len: 13; d_gene: -; abundance: few; j_gene: TRBJ1-2; CDR3aa: CASSQADSRGYTF; CDR3nt: TGTGCCAGCTCACAGGCGGACAGCCGAGGCTACACCTTC
v_gene: TRBV6-5; len: 15; d_gene: -; abundance: few; j_gene: TRBJ1-5; CDR3aa: CASSYSRRGNQPQHF; CDR3nt: TGTGCCAGCAGTTACTCCCGCAGGGGCAATCAGCCCCAGCATTTT
v_gene: TRBV5-1; len: 18; d_gene: -; abundance: -; j_gene: TRBJ1-3; CDR3aa: CASSLEVSFTGPGNTIYF; CDR3nt: TGCGCCAGCAGCTTGGAGGTCTCCTTTACGGGTCCTGGAAACACCATATATTTT
v_gene: TRBV20-1; len: 15; d_gene: TRBD2; abundance: many; j_gene: TRBJ2-5; CDR3aa: CSASVQRGGQETQYF; CDR3nt: TGCAGTGCCAGCGTTCAGCGGGGGGGCCAAGAGACCCAGTACTTC
v_gene: TRBV20-1; len: 13; d_gene: -; abundance: -; j_gene: TRBJ1-4; CDR3aa: CSARDTGTQKLFF; CDR3nt: TGCAGTGCTAGAGATACAGGGACCCAAAAACTGTTTTTT
v_gene: TRBV10-3; len: 15; d_gene: -; abundance: few; j_gene: TRBJ1-1; CDR3aa: CAISLTGTQNTEAFF; CDR3nt: TGTGCCATCAGCTTAACCGGGACACAGAACACTGAAGCTTTCTTT
v_gene: TRBV20-1; len: 16; d_gene: -; abundance: few; j_gene: TRBJ1-6; CDR3aa: CSALDASGSYNSPLHF; CDR3nt: TGCAGTGCGCTGGACGCCTCGGGGTCCTATAATTCACCCCTCCACTTT
v_gene: TRBV28; len: 15; d_gene: -; abundance: few; j_gene: TRBJ1-2; CDR3aa: CASSSSGRRLYGYTF; CDR3nt: TGTGCCAGCAGTTCCTCAGGCAGGAGACTCTATGGCTACACCTTC
v_gene: TRBV5-4; len: 13; d_gene: -; abundance: -; j_gene: TRBJ2-5; CDR3aa: CASSTGPGETQYF; CDR3nt: TGTGCCAGCAGCACCGGGCCCGGGGAGACCCAGTACTTC
v_gene: TRBV5-1; len: 19; d_gene: TRBD2; abundance: many; j_gene: TRBJ2-1; CDR3aa: CASSSKGLAGATGYNEQFF; CDR3nt: TGCGCCAGCAGCTCGAAAGGACTAGCGGGGGCCACAGGGTACAATGAGCAGTTCTTC
v_gene: TRBV18; len: 16; d_gene: TRBD1; abundance: few; j_gene: TRBJ2-5; CDR3aa: CASSRNRGDGVETQYF; CDR3nt: TGTGCCAGCTCACGGAACAGGGGAGATGGTGTGGAGACCCAGTACTTC
v_gene: TRBV28; len: 15; d_gene: -; abundance: few; j_gene: TRBJ1-3; CDR3aa: CASSFMGGSGNTIYF; CDR3nt: TGTGCCAGCAGCTTCATGGGGGGCTCTGGAAACACCATATATTTT
v_gene: TRBV20-1; len: 14; d_gene: -; abundance: -; j_gene: TRBJ2-7; CDR3aa: CSARDPGATYEQYF; CDR3nt: TGCAGTGCTAGAGATCCGGGGGCAACCTACGAGCAGTACTTC
v_gene: TRBV5-1; len: 12; d_gene: -; abundance: few; j_gene: TRBJ2-1; CDR3aa: CASSWGANEQFF; CDR3nt: TGCGCCAGCAGCTGGGGGGCTAATGAGCAGTTCTTC
v_gene: TRBV6-5; len: 15; d_gene: -; abundance: -; j_gene: TRBJ2-2; CDR3aa: CASSYSNTGLGELFF; CDR3nt: TGTGCCAGCAGTTACTCGAATACAGGACTAGGGGAGCTGTTTTTT
v_gene: TRBV20-1; len: 16; d_gene: TRBD1; abundance: -; j_gene: TRBJ1-1; CDR3aa: CSASGTPGQGGTEAFF; CDR3nt: TGCAGTGCTTCCGGTACCCCGGGACAGGGAGGCACTGAAGCTTTCTTT